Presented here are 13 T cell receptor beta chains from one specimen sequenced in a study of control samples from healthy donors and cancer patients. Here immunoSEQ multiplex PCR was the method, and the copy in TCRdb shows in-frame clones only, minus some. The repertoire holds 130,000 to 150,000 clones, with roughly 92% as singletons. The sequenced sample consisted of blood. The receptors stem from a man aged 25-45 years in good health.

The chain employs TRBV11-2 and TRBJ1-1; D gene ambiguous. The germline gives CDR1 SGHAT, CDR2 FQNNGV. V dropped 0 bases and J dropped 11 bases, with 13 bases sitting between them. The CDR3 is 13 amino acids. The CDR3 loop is CASSLDRDDDAFF. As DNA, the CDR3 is TGTGCCAGCAGCTTAGATAGGGATGATGACGCTTTCTTT.

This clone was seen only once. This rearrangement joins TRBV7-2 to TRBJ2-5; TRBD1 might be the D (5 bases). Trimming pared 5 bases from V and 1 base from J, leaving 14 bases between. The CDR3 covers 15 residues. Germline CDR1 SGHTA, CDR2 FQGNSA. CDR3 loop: CASSPQLGLQETQYF. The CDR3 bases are TGTGCCAGCAGCCCACAACTGGGGCTCCAAGAGACCCAGTACTTC.

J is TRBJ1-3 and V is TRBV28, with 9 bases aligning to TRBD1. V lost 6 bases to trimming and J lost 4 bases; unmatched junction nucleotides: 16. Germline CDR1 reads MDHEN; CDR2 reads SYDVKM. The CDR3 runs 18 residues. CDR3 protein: CASRIRGQGFFWGNTIYF. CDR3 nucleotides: TGTGCCAGCAGGATACGGGGACAGGGCTTTTTTTGGGGAAACACCATATATTTT.

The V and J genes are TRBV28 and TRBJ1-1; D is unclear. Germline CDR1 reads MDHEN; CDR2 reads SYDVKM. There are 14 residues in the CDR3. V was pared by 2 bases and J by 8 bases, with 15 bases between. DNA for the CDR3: TGTGCCAGCAGTTTAGAAGAGACGCCGGAGGAAGCTTTCTTT. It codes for CASSLEETPEEAFF.

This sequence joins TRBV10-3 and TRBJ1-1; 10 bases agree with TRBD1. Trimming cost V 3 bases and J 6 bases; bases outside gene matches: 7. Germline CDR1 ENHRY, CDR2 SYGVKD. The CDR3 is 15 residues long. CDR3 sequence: CAISDRGTGEAEAFF. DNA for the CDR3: TGTGCCATCAGTGATCGAGGGACAGGGGAGGCTGAAGCTTTCTTT.

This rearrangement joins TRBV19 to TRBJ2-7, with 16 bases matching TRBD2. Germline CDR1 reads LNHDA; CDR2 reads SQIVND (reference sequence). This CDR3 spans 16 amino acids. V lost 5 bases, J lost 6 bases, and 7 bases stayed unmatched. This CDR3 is CASSWGLAGGKSEQYF. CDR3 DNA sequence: TGTGCCAGTAGTTGGGGACTAGCGGGAGGGAAATCCGAGCAGTACTTC.

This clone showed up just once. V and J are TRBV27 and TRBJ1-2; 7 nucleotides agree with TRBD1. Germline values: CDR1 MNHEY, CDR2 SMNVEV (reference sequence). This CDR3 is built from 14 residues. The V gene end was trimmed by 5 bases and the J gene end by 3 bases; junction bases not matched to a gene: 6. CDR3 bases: TGTGCCAGCAGTGCTACCGGGACAGACTATGGCTACACCTTC. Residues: CASSATGTDYGYTF.

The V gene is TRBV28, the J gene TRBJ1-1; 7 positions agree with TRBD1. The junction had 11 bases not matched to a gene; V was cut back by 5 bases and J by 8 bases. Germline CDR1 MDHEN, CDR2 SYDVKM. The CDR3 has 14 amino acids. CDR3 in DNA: TGTGCCAGCAGTCTCCGACAGGGCTTTAGGGAAGCTTTCTTT. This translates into CASSLRQGFREAFF.

The chain's CDR3 is CASRLTPTWGSPLHF. The CDR3 region has the DNA TGTGCCAGCAGGCTGACACCTACCTGGGGTTCACCCCTCCACTTT. This chain connects TRBV6-5 to TRBJ1-6; D remains ambiguous. There are 15 residues in the CDR3. The germline CDR1 and CDR2 sequences are MNHEY and SVGAGI. V was pared by 6 bases and J by 9 bases, with 18 bases between.

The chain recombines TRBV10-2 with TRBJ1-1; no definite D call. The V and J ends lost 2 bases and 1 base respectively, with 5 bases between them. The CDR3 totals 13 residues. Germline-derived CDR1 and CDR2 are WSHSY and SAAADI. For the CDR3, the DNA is TGCGCCAGCAGTGAGGTAGGGAACACTGAAGCTTTCTTT. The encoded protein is CASSEVGNTEAFF.

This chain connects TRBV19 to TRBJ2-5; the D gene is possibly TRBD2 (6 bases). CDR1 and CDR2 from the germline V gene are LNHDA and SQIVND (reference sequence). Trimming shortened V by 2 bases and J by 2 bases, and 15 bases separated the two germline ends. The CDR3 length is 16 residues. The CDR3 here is CASSIIPGATQETQYF. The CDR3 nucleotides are TGTGCCAGTAGTATAATACCGGGAGCGACTCAAGAGACCCAGTACTTC.

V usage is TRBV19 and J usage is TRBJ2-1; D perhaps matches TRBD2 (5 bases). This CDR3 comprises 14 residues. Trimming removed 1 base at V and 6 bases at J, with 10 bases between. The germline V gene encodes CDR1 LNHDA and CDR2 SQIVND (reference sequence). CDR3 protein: CASSIGTTSNEQFF. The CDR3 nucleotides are TGTGCCAGTAGTATAGGGACCACTAGCAATGAGCAGTTCTTC.

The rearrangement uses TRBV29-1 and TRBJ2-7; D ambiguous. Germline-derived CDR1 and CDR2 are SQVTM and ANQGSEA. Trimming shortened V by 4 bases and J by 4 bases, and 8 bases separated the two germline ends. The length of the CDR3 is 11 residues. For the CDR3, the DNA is TGCAGCGTTGGATCTGCTTACGAGCAGTACTTC. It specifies CSVGSAYEQYF.